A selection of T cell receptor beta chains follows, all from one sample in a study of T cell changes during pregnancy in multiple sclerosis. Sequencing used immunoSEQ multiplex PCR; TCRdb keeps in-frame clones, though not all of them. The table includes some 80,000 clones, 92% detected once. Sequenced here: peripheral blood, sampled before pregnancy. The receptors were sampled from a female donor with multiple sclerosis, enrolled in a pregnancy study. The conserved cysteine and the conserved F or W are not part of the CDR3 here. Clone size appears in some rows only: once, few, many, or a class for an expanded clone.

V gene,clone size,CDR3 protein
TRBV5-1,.,ASSLAGRRGSGDTQY
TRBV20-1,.,TGRGDGEQY
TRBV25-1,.,ASSEVWAGPSEEQY
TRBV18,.,ASSPPTSGAGGDTQY
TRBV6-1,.,ASSETLGSSYEQY
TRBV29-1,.,SAEGQGAGNEQF
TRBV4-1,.,ASSQAGTGDPRRLF
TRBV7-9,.,ASSLGTSGMEEQF
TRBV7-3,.,ASSLREGDTQY
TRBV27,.,ASSRIGQVQETQY
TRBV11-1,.,ASSQGREWGYT
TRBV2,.,ASSGDRTANYGYT
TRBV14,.,ASSQPGGRRNEQF
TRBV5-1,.,ASSGVRNEQY
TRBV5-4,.,ASSLEGAVDTGELF
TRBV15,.,ATRAYNEQF
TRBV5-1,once,ASSYGTSGAYNEQF
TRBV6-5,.,ASSSDYPTNTGELF
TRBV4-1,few,ASSQAPAAGGETQY
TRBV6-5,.,ASSLTQSVNTEAF
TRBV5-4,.,ASSRDSQGSILYGYT
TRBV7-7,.,ASSSGLAGETQY
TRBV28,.,ASSWGGQPQH
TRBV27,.,ASSPQGADGYT
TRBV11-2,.,ASSLEGTVGYT
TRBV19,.,ASSIVGQLLNTEAF
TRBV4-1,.,ASSHLGQGADTQY
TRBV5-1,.,ASRDSRNYGYT
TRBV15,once,ATGAGGLVY
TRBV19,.,ASTRGTGGPWRNTGELF
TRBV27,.,ASSLYGDTEAF
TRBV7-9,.,AHTGTANTGELF
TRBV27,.,ASSYIGGSRTYEQY
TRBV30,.,AWSPGKEAF
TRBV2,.,ASSEWETSGPYEQY
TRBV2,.,ASSETESGANVLT
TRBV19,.,ASSIPTGPTNEKLF
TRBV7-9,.,ASSNGQAPNDYGYT
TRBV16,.,ASSPPSGHNYGYT
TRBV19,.,ASTTPGQGGEKLF
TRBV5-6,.,ASSLFRETQY
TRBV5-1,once,ASSRGFLAGGGYRSYNEQF
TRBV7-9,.,ASVRHSRSYNEQF
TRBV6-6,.,ASSYSTASYEQY
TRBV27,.,ASSFFGTGGSYEQY
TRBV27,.,ASSLSRTGHPVAEQF
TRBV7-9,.,ASSSRSGGIYNEQF
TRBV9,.,ASSTRQGLAGEGEQF
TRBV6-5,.,ASRGLYNEQF
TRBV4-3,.,ASSQEGGAGANVLT
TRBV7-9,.,ASSSRLAGGMGSSYEQY
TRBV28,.,ASSLIPRQGIVDTEAF
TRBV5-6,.,ASSFLAGGSKDTQY
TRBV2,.,ASSGDKAGNYEQY
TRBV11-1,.,ASSLVPGQDYEQY
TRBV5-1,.,ASSDRTSGSIYEQY
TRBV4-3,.,ASSQVPGLGTEAF
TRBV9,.,ASSRDLTNEKLF
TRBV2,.,ASKPGQGIYGYT
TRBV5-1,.,ASSDLSGTFKQY